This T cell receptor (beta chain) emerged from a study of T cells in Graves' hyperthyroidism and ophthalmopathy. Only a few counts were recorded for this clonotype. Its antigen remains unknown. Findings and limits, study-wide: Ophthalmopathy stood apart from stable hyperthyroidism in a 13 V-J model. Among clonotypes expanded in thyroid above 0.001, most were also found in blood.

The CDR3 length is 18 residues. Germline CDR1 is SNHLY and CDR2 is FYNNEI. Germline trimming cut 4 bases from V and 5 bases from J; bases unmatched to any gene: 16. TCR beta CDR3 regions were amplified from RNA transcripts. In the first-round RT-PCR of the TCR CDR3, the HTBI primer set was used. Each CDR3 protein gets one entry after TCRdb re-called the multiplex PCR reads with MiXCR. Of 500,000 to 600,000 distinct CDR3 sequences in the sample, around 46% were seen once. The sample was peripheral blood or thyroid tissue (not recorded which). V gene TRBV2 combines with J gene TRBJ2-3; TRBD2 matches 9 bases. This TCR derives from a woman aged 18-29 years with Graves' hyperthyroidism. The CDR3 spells CASSGGPGTGGRGDTQYF. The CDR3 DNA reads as TGTGCCAGCAGTGGTGGCCCTGGGACTGGCGGGAGGGGAGATACGCAGTATTTT. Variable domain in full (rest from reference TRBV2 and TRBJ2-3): EPEVTQTPSHQVTQMGQEVILRCVPISNHLYFYWYRQILGQKVEFLVSFYNNEISEKSEIFDDQFSVERPDGSNFTLKIRSTKLEDSAMYFCASSGGPGTGGRGDTQYFGPGTRLTVL.